The rows below give T cell receptor beta chains drawn from one sample of a study of blood T cell repertoires in COVID-19. Some clones are missing from TCRdb's copy, which holds only in-frame ones; the method was immunoSEQ multiplex PCR. The sample carries roughly 70,000 clones, around 88% recorded once. Input material: peripheral blood. The receptors derive from a woman aged 65 to 85 with acute or convalescent COVID-19. Each CDR3 is given with its conserved first and last residue. A D gene is named only where the DNA matches it firmly. Size tells how often a clone was seen (once, few, many) or the class of an expanded clone, and some rows leave it out.

J gene,clone size,V gene,D gene,CDR3 protein,CDR3 DNA
TRBJ2-3,.,TRBV5-5,.,CASSLPGGDTQYF,TGTGCCAGCAGCTTGCCCGGGGGAGATACGCAGTATTTT
TRBJ2-1,.,TRBV18,TRBD2,CASSPGLAEGSEQFF,TGTGCCAGCTCACCGGGACTAGCGGAGGGGTCGGAGCAGTTCTTC
TRBJ2-2,.,TRBV27,.,CASGGHTGELFF,TGTGCCTCGGGGGGCCACACCGGGGAGCTGTTTTTT
TRBJ2-7,.,TRBV19,.,CASSGQTYEQYF,TGTGCCAGTAGCGGACAGACCTACGAGCAGTACTTC
TRBJ1-2,.,TRBV5-6,TRBD1,CASKEGQGNYGYTF,TGTGCCAGCAAGGAGGGACAGGGGAACTATGGCTACACCTTC
TRBJ2-5,.,TRBV18,TRBD2,CASSPGLAGEETQYF,TGTGCCAGCTCACCTGGACTAGCGGGAGAGGAGACCCAGTACTTC
TRBJ1-4,few,TRBV18,.,CASSPRREEKLFF,TGTGCCAGCTCCCCCCGTAGGGAGGAAAAACTGTTTTTT
TRBJ2-3,.,TRBV29-1,TRBD2,CSVLRSSGSGDTQYF,TGCAGCGTCCTTCGGAGTAGCGGGAGCGGAGATACGCAGTATTTT
TRBJ1-2,.,TRBV27,TRBD1,CASSSESRGRGYGYTF,TGTGCCAGCAGTTCCGAGTCTAGGGGGCGCGGTTATGGCTACACCTTC
TRBJ1-2,.,TRBV4-3,.,CASSQGLTDGYTF,TGCGCCAGCAGCCAAGGATTGACAGATGGCTACACCTTC
TRBJ1-1,.,TRBV27,.,CASRGRVNTEAFF,TGTGCCAGCAGGGGCAGGGTCAACACTGAAGCTTTCTTT
TRBJ2-2,.,TRBV6-4,.,CASSEEGVAGELFF,TGTGCCAGCAGTGAGGAGGGCGTCGCCGGGGAGCTGTTTTTT
TRBJ1-1,.,TRBV6-2/TRBV6-3,.,CASSYTTALRRENTEAFF,TGTGCCAGCAGTTACACAACAGCCTTAAGGCGGGAGAACACTGAAGCTTTCTTT
TRBJ2-7,.,TRBV3-1/TRBV3-2,.,CASSQLAGGDEQYF,TGTGCCAGCAGCCAATTAGCCGGGGGAGACGAGCAGTACTTC
TRBJ1-2,.,TRBV28,.,CASSFHAGNGYTF,TGTGCCAGCAGTTTTCATGCGGGAAATGGCTACACCTTC
TRBJ1-5,.,TRBV28,.,CASNAGVRRGSQPQHF,TGTGCCAGCAATGCGGGGGTCCGAAGGGGCAGTCAGCCCCAGCATTTT
TRBJ2-7,few,TRBV2,TRBD1,CASRETGTASEQYF,TGTGCCAGCAGGGAGACCGGGACAGCGAGCGAGCAGTACTTC
TRBJ2-2,.,TRBV7-7,.,CANREHGTGELFF,TGTGCTAACCGGGAGCATGGCACCGGGGAGCTGTTTTTT
TRBJ1-6,.,TRBV5-1,.,CASSYAGGGNSPLHF,TGCGCCAGCAGCTACGCTGGGGGGGGTAATTCACCCCTCCACTTT
TRBJ1-2,.,TRBV19,.,CASSMDSLNYGYTF,TGTGCCAGTAGTATGGACAGCCTGAATTATGGCTACACCTTC
TRBJ2-7,.,TRBV7-2,.,CASSLGPSYEQYF,TGTGCCAGCAGCTTAGGGCCTTCCTACGAGCAGTACTTC
TRBJ1-5,.,TRBV19,TRBD1,CASMRTGSNQPQHF,TGTGCCAGTATGCGGACAGGGAGCAATCAGCCCCAGCATTTT
TRBJ2-1,.,TRBV24-1,TRBD2,CATTTSGNAGGHNEQFF,TGTGCCACCACGACTAGCGGGAACGCGGGGGGACACAATGAGCAGTTCTTC
TRBJ2-5,.,TRBV7-9,.,CASRIRDWEETQYF,TGTGCCAGCAGAATCAGGGACTGGGAAGAGACCCAGTACTTC
TRBJ2-7,.,TRBV2,.,CASIGLESYEQYF,TGTGCCAGCATTGGACTGGAGTCCTACGAGCAGTACTTC
TRBJ1-3,.,TRBV30,.,CAWSESSGNTIYF,TGTGCCTGGAGTGAGAGCTCTGGAAACACCATATATTTT
TRBJ2-1,once,TRBV7-3,TRBD2,CASSPSPGTRVSAEQFF,TGTGCCAGCAGCCCCTCCCCCGGGACTAGGGTTTCGGCTGAGCAGTTCTTC
TRBJ2-3,.,TRBV18,TRBD2,CASSPRGRTDTQYF,TGTGCCAGCTCACCGCGGGGGAGGACAGATACGCAGTATTTT
TRBJ1-1,.,TRBV28,TRBD1,CASSSLDRGAFF,TGTGCCAGCAGTTCCCTAGACAGGGGTGCTTTCTTT
TRBJ2-3,once,TRBV9,.,CASSHAGRGADTQYF,TGTGCCAGCAGCCACGCGGGCAGGGGGGCAGATACGCAGTATTTT
TRBJ2-3,.,TRBV18,.,CASSRQESTDTQYF,TGTGCCAGCTCTAGACAGGAAAGCACAGATACGCAGTATTTT
TRBJ1-1,.,TRBV2,.,CASSFGQSRNEAFF,TGTGCCAGCAGTTTTGGACAGAGTAGAAATGAAGCTTTCTTT
TRBJ1-1,.,TRBV28,.,CASSLRGASTEAFF,TGTGCCAGCAGTTTACGGGGGGCGAGCACTGAAGCTTTCTTT
TRBJ1-5,.,TRBV7-8,.,CASSLAQDNQPQHF,TGTGCCAGCAGCTTAGCGCAGGACAATCAGCCCCAGCATTTT
TRBJ1-1,.,TRBV18,.,CASSRVLSEAFF,TGTGCCAGCTCACGAGTCCTTTCTGAAGCTTTCTTT
TRBJ1-6,.,TRBV5-1,.,CASSLAGSGSYNSPLHF,TGCGCCAGCAGCTTGGCGGGGTCGGGCTCCTATAATTCACCCCTCCACTTT
TRBJ2-2,.,TRBV2,.,CASVPREGGELFF,TGTGCCAGCGTACCCCGGGAAGGCGGGGAGCTGTTTTTT
TRBJ1-2,.,TRBV9,TRBD1,CASSGTTGVGYGYTF,TGTGCCAGCAGCGGTACGACAGGGGTTGGCTATGGCTACACCTTC
TRBJ1-5,.,TRBV7-2,.,CASSLTRGQPQHF,TGTGCCAGCAGCTTGACCAGGGGCCAGCCCCAGCATTTT
TRBJ2-5,.,TRBV4-2,.,CASSSRYQAEQETQYF,TGTGCCAGCAGCTCCCGTTACCAAGCGGAGCAAGAGACCCAGTACTTC
TRBJ2-5,.,TRBV25-1,TRBD2,CASSDPLGLASRGTQYF,TGTGCCAGCAGTGATCCCCTCGGACTAGCCAGCCGGGGGACCCAGTACTTC
TRBJ2-3,.,TRBV7-2,TRBD2,CASSLALRLAGGADTQYF,TGTGCCAGCAGCTTAGCCCTCCGGCTAGCGGGGGGGGCAGATACGCAGTATTTT
TRBJ1-1,.,TRBV4-3,.,CASSQDSGLNTEAFF,TGCGCCAGCAGCCAAGATTCAGGGTTGAACACTGAAGCTTTCTTT
TRBJ2-3,.,TRBV19,TRBD2,CASSLAGGLRDTQYF,TGTGCCAGTAGTCTGGCGGGAGGACTCAGGGATACGCAGTATTTT
TRBJ2-7,.,TRBV20-1,.,CSASVQDEQYF,TGCAGTGCTAGCGTACAGGACGAGCAGTACTTC
TRBJ2-1,.,TRBV4-2,.,CASSQDRNGIYNEQFF,TGTGCCAGCAGCCAAGATAGGAACGGGATCTACAATGAGCAGTTCTTC
TRBJ1-2,.,TRBV28,TRBD1,CASSFAGGSYGYTF,TGTGCCAGCAGTTTCGCAGGGGGCTCGTATGGCTACACCTTC
TRBJ2-3,.,TRBV3-1/TRBV3-2,TRBD1,CASSSQGALDTQYF,TGTGCCAGCAGCTCACAGGGGGCCCTCGATACGCAGTATTTT
TRBJ2-5,.,TRBV6-5,TRBD1,CASKGTGVEETQYF,TGTGCCAGCAAGGGGACAGGGGTGGAAGAGACCCAGTACTTC
TRBJ1-1,.,TRBV3-1/TRBV3-2,TRBD1,CASSKGTGGEAFF,TGTGCCAGCAGCAAAGGGACAGGGGGTGAAGCTTTCTTT
TRBJ2-3,.,TRBV4-1,.,CASSQEGSFEGGTDTQYF,TGCGCCAGCAGCCAAGAGGGCTCTTTTGAGGGAGGCACAGATACGCAGTATTTT
TRBJ2-7,once,TRBV11-2,TRBD2,CASTRLAGPHEQYF,TGTGCCAGCACCCGACTAGCGGGTCCCCACGAGCAGTACTTC
TRBJ2-1,.,TRBV28,.,CASELAANEQFF,TGTGCCAGCGAGTTAGCGGCTAATGAGCAGTTCTTC
TRBJ1-1,.,TRBV5-1,.,CASSRGWDTEAFF,TGCGCCAGCAGCAGGGGGTGGGACACTGAAGCTTTCTTT
TRBJ1-2,.,TRBV15,.,CATSREDLGAYGYTF,TGTGCCACCAGCAGAGAAGACCTGGGAGCATATGGCTACACCTTC